This T cell receptor (beta chain) was recovered during a study of CD8 T cells in Susac syndrome. The multiple sclerosis controls were treatment-naive patients, and their relapsing-remitting disease was stable or active. Reverse transcription of about 0.5 to 1 ug RNA used random hexamers. MiXCR, applied by TCRdb to the immunoSEQ multiplex PCR reads, yields one record per CDR3 protein. The top ten clones hold 0.065% of a sample with 300,000 to 350,000 distinct CDR3 sequences, about 91% of them seen once. This CDR3 region has 11 residues. Trimming pared 2 bases from V and 15 bases from J, leaving 14 bases between. Germline assignment: CDR1 SQVTM and CDR2 ANQGSEA.

Specimen: CD4+ T cells from PBMCs. The chain combines TRBV29-1 with TRBJ2-1; D might be TRBD2 (8 bases). The TCR was taken from a human donor with multiple sclerosis. CDR3 protein: CSVEQTGTRFF. The CDR3 nucleotides are TGCAGCGTTGAACAGACAGGGACTAGGTTCTTC.